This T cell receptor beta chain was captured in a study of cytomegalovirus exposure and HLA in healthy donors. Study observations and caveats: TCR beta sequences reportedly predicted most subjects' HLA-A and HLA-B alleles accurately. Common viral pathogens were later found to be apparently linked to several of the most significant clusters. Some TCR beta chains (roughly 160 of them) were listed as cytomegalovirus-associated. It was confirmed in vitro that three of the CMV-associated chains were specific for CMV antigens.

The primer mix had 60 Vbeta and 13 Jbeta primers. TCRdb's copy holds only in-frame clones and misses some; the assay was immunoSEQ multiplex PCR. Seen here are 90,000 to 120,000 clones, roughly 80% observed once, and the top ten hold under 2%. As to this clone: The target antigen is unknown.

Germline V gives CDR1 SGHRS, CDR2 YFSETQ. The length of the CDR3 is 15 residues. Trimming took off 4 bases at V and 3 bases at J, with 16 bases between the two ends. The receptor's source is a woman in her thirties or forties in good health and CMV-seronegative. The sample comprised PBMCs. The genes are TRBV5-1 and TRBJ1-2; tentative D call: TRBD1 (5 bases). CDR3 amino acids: CASSLKEGSYYGYTF. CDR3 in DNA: TGCGCCAGCAGCCTGAAGGAGGGGAGTTACTATGGCTACACCTTC.